Listed below are T cell receptor beta chains from one sample, sequenced in a study of beta chain features in type 1 diabetes. Profiled with immunoSEQ multiplex PCR; TCRdb holds only in-frame clones, not every one. Of about 14,000 clones listed, about two thirds are singletons. The sample taken for sequencing was stem cell memory CD4+ T cells from blood. The receptors were sampled from a woman aged 18-29 years with type 1 diabetes. Both conserved end residues are part of each CDR3. The D gene is left open where the match is weak. The size of a clone is reported for some rows only, either as once, few or many, or as a class for expanded clones.

j_gene | abundance | v_gene | d_gene | CDR3aa | CDR3nt
TRBJ2-7 | NA | TRBV7-2 | TRBD2 | CASTPWGLAGYEQYF | TGTGCCAGCACCCCCTGGGGACTAGCGGGTTATGAGCAGTACTTC
TRBJ1-2 | NA | TRBV19 | TRBD1 | CASSGGTDGYTF | TGTGCCAGTAGTGGGGGGACAGACGGCTACACCTTC
TRBJ2-5 | few | TRBV5-1 | NA | CASSLVGEETQYF | TGCGCCAGCAGCTTGGTCGGGGAAGAGACCCAGTACTTC
TRBJ1-1 | once | TRBV19 | NA | CASSGTGSPEAFF | TGTGCCAGTAGTGGCACGGGTAGCCCTGAAGCTTTCTTT
TRBJ1-5 | NA | TRBV4-1 | NA | CASSPGVWSNQPQHF | TGCGCCAGCAGCCCGGGGGTTTGGAGCAATCAGCCCCAGCATTTT
TRBJ2-5 | NA | TRBV14 | TRBD1 | CASSQAGGWETQYF | TGTGCCAGCAGCCAGGCAGGGGGCTGGGAGACCCAGTACTTC
TRBJ2-1 | NA | TRBV7-2 | TRBD2 | CASSPLAGGYNEQFF | TGTGCCAGCAGCCCACTAGCGGGGGGTTACAATGAGCAGTTCTTC
TRBJ1-1 | few | TRBV25-1 | NA | CASRVGGAGVTEAFF | TGTGCCAGCCGGGTGGGGGGGGCCGGGGTAACTGAAGCTTTCTTT
TRBJ2-3 | NA | TRBV18 | NA | CASSRDYAGDTQYF | TGTGCCAGCTCACGAGATTACGCGGGAGATACGCAGTATTTT
TRBJ1-1 | NA | TRBV7-2 | NA | CASVRVNTEAFF | TGTGCCAGCGTGAGGGTGAACACTGAAGCTTTCTTT
TRBJ1-1 | NA | TRBV4-3 | TRBD1 | CASSQTGATEAFF | TGCGCCAGCAGCCAAACAGGGGCCACTGAAGCTTTCTTT
TRBJ2-2 | NA | TRBV9 | TRBD1 | CASSAPGTGGETGELFF | TGTGCCAGCAGCGCACCCGGGACAGGGGGTGAAACCGGGGAGCTGTTTTTT
TRBJ2-4 | once | TRBV9 | TRBD2 | CASSVVGGRENIQYF | TGTGCCAGCAGCGTAGTGGGAGGGCGGGAAAACATTCAGTACTTC
TRBJ1-1 | NA | TRBV5-1 | NA | CASSLGGSDTEAFF | TGCGCCAGCAGTTTGGGGGGCTCTGACACTGAAGCTTTCTTT
TRBJ2-1 | NA | TRBV7-2 | NA | CASSLAWTTYNEQFF | TGTGCCAGCAGCTTAGCCTGGACAACCTACAATGAGCAGTTCTTC
TRBJ1-5 | few | TRBV7-9 | TRBD1 | CASSLGGGPNQPQHF | TGTGCCAGCAGCCTCGGAGGGGGCCCAAATCAGCCCCAGCATTTT
TRBJ2-1 | NA | TRBV19 | TRBD2 | CASSLGLAGVGEQFF | TGTGCCAGTAGTCTGGGACTAGCGGGGGTGGGTGAGCAGTTCTTC
TRBJ2-1 | NA | TRBV5-1 | NA | CASSLAAGRSYNEQFF | TGCGCCAGCAGCTTGGCCGCGGGAAGGTCCTACAATGAGCAGTTCTTC
TRBJ2-1 | NA | TRBV11-2 | NA | CASSLHQYNEQFF | TGTGCCAGCAGCTTACATCAGTACAATGAGCAGTTCTTC
TRBJ2-1 | NA | TRBV18 | TRBD2 | CASSPPTGGPNEQFF | TGTGCCAGCTCACCACCGACGGGGGGGCCGAATGAGCAGTTCTTC
TRBJ2-1 | few | TRBV7-2 | TRBD1 | CASSSPAGGQPYNEQFF | TGTGCCAGCAGCTCGCCTGCAGGGGGCCAACCCTACAATGAGCAGTTCTTC
TRBJ1-6 | NA | TRBV7-8 | NA | CASSLLGPGNSPLHF | TGTGCCAGCAGCTTACTAGGCCCGGGGAATTCACCCCTCCACTTT
TRBJ1-6 | NA | TRBV18 | TRBD1 | CASSPFRDRGEGNLNYNSPLHF | TGTGCCAGCTCGCCTTTCCGGGACAGGGGGGAAGGGAACCTTAACTATAATTCACCCCTCCACTTT
TRBJ2-1 | NA | TRBV7-2 | NA | CASSLVGRASYNEQFF | TGTGCCAGCAGCTTAGTGGGCAGGGCCTCCTACAATGAGCAGTTCTTC
TRBJ2-1 | NA | TRBV7-3 | NA | CASSASGNEQFF | TGTGCCAGCAGCGCGTCAGGAAATGAGCAGTTCTTC
TRBJ2-7 | few | TRBV28 | NA | CASSPYGTGSYEQYF | TGTGCCAGCAGTCCCTACGGAACAGGATCCTACGAGCAGTACTTC